These 7 T cell receptor beta chains were all obtained from the same sample, sequenced in a study of memory CD4+ T cells and cytomegalovirus serostatus. Clones were sequenced by immunoSEQ multiplex PCR, and TCRdb holds only the in-frame ones, with some missing. The table lists tens of thousands of clones, approximately 71% of them singletons, with about 1% in the top ten. Single viable CD3+CD4+CD8-CD45RO+ cells were sorted as the memory CD4+ T cells. The sample taken for sequencing was memory CD4+ T cells from blood. Receptor source: an adult in good health and CMV-seronegative.

This sequence joins TRBV6-5 and TRBJ2-7; 10 positions agree with TRBD1. The CDR3 contains 14 residues. Germline CDR1 and CDR2: MNHEY and SVGAGI. J gave up 5 bases and V 4 bases, and 5 bases lay outside the gene matches. This chain's CDR3 is CASSFRGQGHEQYF. The CDR3 nucleotides read TGTGCCAGCAGTTTTAGGGGACAGGGGCACGAGCAGTACTTC.

The chain has TRBV7-2 and TRBJ1-2, with D perhaps TRBD1 (5 bases). V was cut by 5 bases and J by 8 bases, with 15 bases left in between. The CDR3 loop spans 13 amino acids. Germline V gene sequence: CDR1 SGHTA, CDR2 FQGNSA. The CDR3 sequence is CASSKSGREGYTF. CDR3 DNA sequence: TGTGCCAGCAGCAAAAGCGGCAGGGAAGGCTACACCTTC.

The rearrangement links TRBV28 to TRBJ2-1; 10 bases match TRBD2. J was trimmed by 0 bases and V by 10 bases; bases with no gene match: 15. This CDR3 contains 18 residues. Germline V lookup: CDR1 MDHEN, CDR2 SYDVKM. CDR3 residues: CATEGLAKKLSSYNEQFF. The CDR3 bases are TGTGCCACCGAGGGACTAGCGAAAAAACTCAGCTCCTACAATGAGCAGTTCTTC.

J is TRBJ1-1 and V is TRBV5-4; D is perhaps TRBD1 (5 bases). This CDR3 contains 13 residues. CDR1 SGHNT and CDR2 YYREEE come from the germline V gene (reference sequence). The germline V and J ends were trimmed by 4 bases and 5 bases, with 12 bases remaining between them. The CDR3 loop is CASSQGRETEAFF. As DNA, the CDR3 is TGTGCCAGCAGCCAGGGACGGGAGACTGAAGCTTTCTTT.

The chain has TRBV7-2 and TRBJ2-1, with 7 bases fitting TRBD2. The CDR3 runs to 15 residues. Trimming removed 5 bases from V and 4 bases from J; junction bases left unmatched: 8. Germline values: CDR1 SGHTA, CDR2 FQGNSA. As DNA, the CDR3 is TGTGCCAGCAGCCCCGGGGGGTTGGTATACAATGAGCAGTTCTTC. Protein sequence: CASSPGGLVYNEQFF. The variable domain in full, with the rest retrieved from reference TRBV7-2 and TRBJ2-1, is GAGVSQSPSNKVTEKGKDVELRCDPISGHTALYWYRQSLGQGLEFLIYFQGNSAPDKSGLPSDRFSAERTGGSVSTLTIQRTQQEDSAVYLCASSPGGLVYNEQFFGPGTRLTVL.

The chain has TRBV27 and TRBJ1-1, with a weak D call TRBD1 (5 bases). The CDR3 runs to 16 residues. CDR1 MNHEY and CDR2 SMNVEV come from the germline V gene (reference sequence). Trimming cost V 5 bases and J 4 bases, with 20 bases left between them. CDR3 region: CASSEAGTGRGTEAFF. The CDR3 coding sequence is TGTGCCAGCAGTGAGGCCGGGACCGGACGGGGCACTGAAGCTTTCTTT.

This sequence joins TRBV7-8 and TRBJ2-3; TRBD2 is a possible D gene (6 bases). The CDR3 length is 12 residues. The germline V gene encodes CDR1 SGHVS and CDR2 FQNEAQ. In DNA, the CDR3 is TGTGCGAGCGGTGGGGGGATGAATACGCAGTATTTT. Translating gives CASGGGMNTQYF.